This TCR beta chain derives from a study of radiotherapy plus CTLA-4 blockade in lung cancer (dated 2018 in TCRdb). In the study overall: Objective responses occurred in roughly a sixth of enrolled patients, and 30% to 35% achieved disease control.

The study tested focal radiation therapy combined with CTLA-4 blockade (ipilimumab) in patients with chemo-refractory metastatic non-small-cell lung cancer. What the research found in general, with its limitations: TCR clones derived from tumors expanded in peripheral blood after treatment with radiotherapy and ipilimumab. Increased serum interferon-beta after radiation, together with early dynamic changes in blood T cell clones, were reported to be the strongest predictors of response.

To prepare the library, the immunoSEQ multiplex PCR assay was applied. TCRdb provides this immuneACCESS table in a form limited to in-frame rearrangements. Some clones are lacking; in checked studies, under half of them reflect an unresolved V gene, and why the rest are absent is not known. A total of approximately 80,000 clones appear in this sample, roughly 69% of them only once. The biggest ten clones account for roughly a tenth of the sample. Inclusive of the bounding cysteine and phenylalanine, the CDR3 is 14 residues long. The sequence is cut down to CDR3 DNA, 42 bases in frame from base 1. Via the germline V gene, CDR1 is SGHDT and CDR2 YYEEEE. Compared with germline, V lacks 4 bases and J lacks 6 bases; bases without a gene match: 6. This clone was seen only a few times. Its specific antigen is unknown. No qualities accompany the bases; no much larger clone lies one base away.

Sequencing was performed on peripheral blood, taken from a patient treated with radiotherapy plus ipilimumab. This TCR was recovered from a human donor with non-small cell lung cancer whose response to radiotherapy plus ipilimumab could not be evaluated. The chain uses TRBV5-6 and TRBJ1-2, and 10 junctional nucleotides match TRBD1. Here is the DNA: TGTGCCAGCAGCCTGGGACAGGGGATCGATGGCTACACCTTC. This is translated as CASSLGQGIDGYTF.